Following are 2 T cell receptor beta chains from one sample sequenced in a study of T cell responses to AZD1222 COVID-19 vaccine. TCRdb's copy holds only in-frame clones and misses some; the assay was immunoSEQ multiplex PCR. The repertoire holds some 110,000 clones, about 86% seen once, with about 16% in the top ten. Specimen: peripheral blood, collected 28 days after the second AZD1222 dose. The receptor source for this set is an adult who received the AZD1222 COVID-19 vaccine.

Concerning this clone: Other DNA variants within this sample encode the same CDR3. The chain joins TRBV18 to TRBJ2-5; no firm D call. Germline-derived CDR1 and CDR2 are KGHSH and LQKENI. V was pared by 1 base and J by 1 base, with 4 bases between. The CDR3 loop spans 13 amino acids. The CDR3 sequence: CASSPRTQETQYF. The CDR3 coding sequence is TGTGCCAGCTCACCACGGACCCAAGAGACCCAGTACTTC.

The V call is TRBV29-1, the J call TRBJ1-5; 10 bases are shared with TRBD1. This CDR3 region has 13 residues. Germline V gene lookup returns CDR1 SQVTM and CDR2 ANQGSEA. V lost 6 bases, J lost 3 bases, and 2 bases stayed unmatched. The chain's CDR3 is CSVGTGVNQPQHF. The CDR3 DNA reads TGCAGCGTGGGGACAGGGGTCAATCAGCCCCAGCATTTT.